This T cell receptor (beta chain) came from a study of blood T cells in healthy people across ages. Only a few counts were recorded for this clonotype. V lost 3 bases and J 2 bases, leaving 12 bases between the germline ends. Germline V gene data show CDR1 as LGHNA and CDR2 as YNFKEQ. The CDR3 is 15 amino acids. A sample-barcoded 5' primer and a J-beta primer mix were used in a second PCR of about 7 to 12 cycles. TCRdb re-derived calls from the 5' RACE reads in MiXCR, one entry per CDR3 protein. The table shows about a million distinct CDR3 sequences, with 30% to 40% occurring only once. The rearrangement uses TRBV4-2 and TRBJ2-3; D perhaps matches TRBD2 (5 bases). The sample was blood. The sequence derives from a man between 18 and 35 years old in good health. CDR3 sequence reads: CASSHSGALTDTQYF. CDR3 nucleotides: TGTGCCAGCAGCCACAGCGGCGCCCTCACAGATACGCAGTATTTT.